This T cell receptor beta chain was identified during a study of control samples from healthy donors and cancer patients. J was trimmed by 1 base and V by 3 bases; bases with no gene match: 4. Looked up from germline, CDR1 is SNHLY and CDR2 is FYNNEI. The CDR3 totals 15 residues. The assay was immunoSEQ multiplex PCR, and TCRdb's table has in-frame clones only and misses some. Among about 140,000 clones listed, roughly 92% were seen once. The receptor was derived from a man aged 25 to 40 in good health. V and J are TRBV2 and TRBJ2-3; 7 bases map to TRBD2. Sequencing was performed on blood. CDR3 sequence (DNA): TGTGCCAGCAGTGAGTCGCTAGCGGGCACAGATACGCAGTATTTT. It translates to CASSESLAGTDTQYF.